Sequencing of this TCR beta chain was carried out in a study of a mutant IDH1 vaccine in newly diagnosed glioma. Across the study: Sex among treated patients split 62.5% male, about 38% female; mean age was about 40 years. Pretreatment consisted of radiotherapy, temozolomide, or both, with most receiving both.

Study-level findings and limits: Seemingly, top peripheral T cell clonotype changes bore no relation to pseudoprogression. Across multiple MHC alleles, about 95% of patients had vaccine-induced responses.

Trimming left V 3 bases short and J 3 bases short, with 7 bases between. In germline, CDR1 is SGHNT, CDR2 YYREEE (reference sequence). CDR3 size: 12 residues. Generated by immunoSEQ multiplex PCR, the TCRdb table keeps only in-frame clones and is missing some. The repertoire holds some 70,000 clones, around 74% seen once, with more than 8% in the top ten. This sample's time point: baseline, week 1 (first vaccination visit). This sample's treatment: pre-vaccination baseline after standard-of-care therapy. As to this clone: Antigen unknown.

The V call is TRBV5-4, the J call TRBJ2-7; no reliable D call. This TCR was recovered from a man aged 50 to 59 with glioma. This specimen consisted of PBMCs, obtained from a glioma patient treated with radiotherapy, temozolomide or both. CDR3 DNA: TGTGCCAGCAGCTCTCCTGGCTACGAGCAGTACTTC. This gives the protein CASSSPGYEQYF.